This passage covers 24 T cell receptor beta chains from one sample sequenced in a study of blood T cell repertoires in COVID-19. The method was immunoSEQ multiplex PCR; TCRdb's version includes in-frame clones alone and lacks a portion of them. The top ten hold about 2.9% of the sample, which has 350,000 to 400,000 clones, approximately 88% seen once. The sample was peripheral blood. The source of these receptors is a woman in her twenties or thirties with COVID-19, enrolled during active disease.

The chain recombines TRBV6-5 with TRBJ1-4; unclear D gene. Trimming shortened V by 4 bases and J by 7 bases, and 10 bases separated the two germline ends. CDR1 and CDR2 from the germline V gene are MNHEY and SVGAGI. This CDR3 has 13 residues. The CDR3, as DNA: TGTGCCAGCAGTTTCCAGGAGGGTGAAAAACTGTTTTTT. Its protein product is CASSFQEGEKLFF.

The sample holds one count of this clone. The J gene is TRBJ2-5, the V gene TRBV21-1; the table gives TRBD2 as D, unverified against the DNA. TRBV21-1 is shown as a pseudogene. The CDR3 loop spans 17 amino acids. CDR3 in amino acids: CASSRLWKVRSQETQYF. The CDR3 DNA reads as TGTGCCAGCAGCCGACTGTGGAAGGTACGATCCCAAGAGACCCAGTACTTC.

CDR3 DNA sequence: TGTGCCTGGAGTTCCACACCCATAGGGGGCTTCTTAGGGAGCAATCAGCCCCAGCATTTT. Amino acids: CAWSSTPIGGFLGSNQPQHF. The chain combines TRBV30 with TRBJ1-5; TRBD1 matches 7 bases. Germline CDR1 is GTSNPN and CDR2 is SVGIG (reference sequence). The CDR3 consists of 20 residues. The trim removed 2 bases at V and 1 base at J, leaving 20 bases unmatched.

The CDR3 region is CASSPGLGTDTQYF. CDR3 DNA: TGTGCCAGCAGCCCGGGACTTGGCACAGATACGCAGTATTTT. The chain links TRBV11-3 to TRBJ2-3; D is possibly TRBD2 (6 bases). CDR1 and CDR2 from the germline V gene are SGHNT and YENEEA. This CDR3 is built from 14 residues. V gave up 5 bases and J gave up 1 base, with 10 bases separating them.

V usage is TRBV28 and J usage is TRBJ1-5, with TRBD1 matching 8 bases. This CDR3 has 16 residues. From germline, CDR1 is MDHEN and CDR2 SYDVKM. J lost 4 bases, V lost 4 bases, and 9 bases had no gene match. The CDR3 region has the DNA TGTGCCAGCAGTTCCGGTCCCCGGGACAGGAATCAGCCCCAGCATTTT. Amino acids: CASSSGPRDRNQPQHF.

The V and J genes are TRBV5-4 and TRBJ2-2; TRBD2 agrees at 7 bases. The CDR3 has 19 amino acids. Looked up from germline, CDR1 is SGHNT and CDR2 is YYREEE (reference sequence). The junction had 19 bases not matched to a gene; V was cut back by 0 bases and J by 8 bases. The CDR3 spells CASSLGVKWREHQRGELFF. CDR3 DNA: TGTGCCAGCAGCTTGGGTGTAAAATGGCGGGAGCATCAAAGGGGGGAGCTGTTTTTT. Full variable domain (rest looked up from reference TRBV5-4 and TRBJ2-2): ETGVTQSPTHLIKTRGQQVTLRCSSQSGHNTVSWYQQALGQGPQFIFQYYREEENGRGNFPPRFSGLQFPNYSSELNVNALELDDSALYLCASSLGVKWREHQRGELFFGEGSRLTVL.

The chain has TRBV7-2 and TRBJ2-7, with 7 bases matching TRBD1. With V trimmed by 7 bases and J by 5 bases, 11 bases remained unmatched. The CDR3 consists of 14 residues. CDR1 and CDR2 from the germline V gene are SGHTA and FQGNSA. CDR3 coding DNA: TGTGCCAGCATCCCTGACAGGGCTAACCACGAGCAGTACTTC. Protein: CASIPDRANHEQYF.

The chain recombines TRBV6-2 or TRBV6-3 with TRBJ2-7, with 10 positions matching TRBD2. The ends lost 5 bases at V and 6 bases at J; junction bases unmatched: 13. Germline-derived CDR1 and CDR2 are MNHEY and SVGEGT. The CDR3 is made up of 16 amino acids. In DNA form, the CDR3 reads TGTGCCAGCAGTCCGGAACCGGGACTAGCGCTTGTCGAGCAGTACGTC. The encoded protein is CASSPEPGLALVEQYV.

The chain joins TRBV5-1 to TRBJ2-5, with 8 nucleotides matching TRBD2. Germline CDR1 reads SGHRS; CDR2 reads YFSETQ. V was clipped by 4 bases and J by 5 bases; unmatched bases: 4. This CDR3 contains 13 residues. The CDR3 DNA reads TGCGCCAGCAGCCCGGGGGGGGCGGAGACCCAGTACTTC. This translates into CASSPGGAETQYF.

This clone was seen just once. The V call is TRBV6-2 or TRBV6-3, the J call TRBJ2-7, with 10 nucleotides matching TRBD2. Germline-derived CDR1 and CDR2 are MNHEY and SVGEGT. Unmatched junction bases numbered 10, after V lost 5 bases and J lost 6 bases. CDR3 size: 15 residues. CDR3 protein: CASSRWTSGKIEQYF. CDR3 sequence (DNA): TGTGCCAGCAGTCGCTGGACTAGCGGAAAAATCGAGCAGTACTTC.

The chain couples TRBV7-2 to TRBJ2-5; D possibly corresponds to TRBD2 (5 bases). There are 15 residues in the CDR3. V shed 5 bases and J shed 2 bases, with 15 bases lying between them. The germline CDR1 and CDR2 sequences are SGHTA and FQGNSA. The CDR3 nucleotides read TGTGCCAGCAGCCTTAGGGTAGGGAGACAAGAGACCCAGTACTTC. Amino acids: CASSLRVGRQETQYF. The full variable domain, completed using reference TRBV7-2 and TRBJ2-5, is GAGVSQSPSNKVTEKGKDVELRCDPISGHTALYWYRQSLGQGLEFLIYFQGNSAPDKSGLPSDRFSAERTGGSVSTLTIQRTQQEDSAVYLCASSLRVGRQETQYFGPGTRLLVL.

This rearrangement joins TRBV19 to TRBJ1-1; no clear D. Trimming removed 3 bases at V and 6 bases at J, with 17 bases between. This CDR3 is 15 amino acids long. The V gene's germline CDR1 is LNHDA and CDR2 SQIVND (reference sequence). Written as DNA, the CDR3 is TGTGCCAGTAGTATGGAGGGTTCAGGATCCGCTGAAGCTTTCTTT. Protein product: CASSMEGSGSAEAFF.

The CDR3 protein is CSALTGVEQYF. The CDR3, as DNA: TGCAGTGCTCTGACAGGGGTCGAGCAGTACTTC. This chain uses TRBV20-1 with TRBJ2-7, with 8 nucleotides matching TRBD1. The CDR3 spans 11 residues. The trim removed 5 bases at V and 6 bases at J, leaving 3 bases unmatched. Germline CDR1 is DFQATT and CDR2 is SNEGSKA (reference sequence).

The gene calls are TRBV28 and TRBJ2-5, with D perhaps matching TRBD1 (5 bases). This CDR3 is built from 15 residues. Trimming cost V 7 bases and J 3 bases, with 18 bases left between them. Germline V gives CDR1 MDHEN, CDR2 SYDVKM. The CDR3 is CASTPYSVREETQYF. The CDR3 bases are TGTGCCAGCACCCCCTACTCAGTCAGGGAAGAGACCCAGTACTTC. The full variable domain, rest sourced from reference TRBV28 and TRBJ2-5, is DVKVTQSSRYLVKRTGEKVFLECVQDMDHENMFWYRQDPGLGLRLIYFSYDVKMKEKGDIPEGYSVSREKKERFSLILESASTNQTSMYLCASTPYSVREETQYFGPGTRLLVL.

The chain employs TRBV18 and TRBJ1-4; TRBD1 might be the D (5 bases). Deletions cut 3 bases from V and 0 bases from J, with 20 bases between. The CDR3 is made up of 19 amino acids. Germline V gives CDR1 KGHSH, CDR2 LQKENI. Here the CDR3 reads CASSPRRAGFSATNEKLFF. The CDR3 DNA sequence: TGTGCCAGCTCACCTCGCAGAGCAGGGTTTTCCGCAACTAATGAAAAACTGTTTTTT.

The chain links TRBV19 to TRBJ2-1; D might be TRBD1 (6 bases). The CDR3 contains 16 residues. V dropped 1 base and J dropped 0 bases, with 10 bases sitting between them. CDR1 and CDR2 (germline): LNHDA, SQIVND (reference sequence). CDR3 amino acids: CASSIARGGSYNEQFF. CDR3 bases: TGTGCCAGTAGTATAGCGAGAGGGGGCTCCTACAATGAGCAGTTCTTC.

The rearrangement uses TRBV11-2 and TRBJ1-2, with unresolved D. The CDR3 sequence is 12 residues long. Germline V lookup: CDR1 SGHAT, CDR2 FQNNGV. The V end lost 5 bases, the J end lost 5 bases, and 9 bases lay between the germline ends. In DNA form, the CDR3 reads TGTGCCAGCAGCCGACTTTCTTATGGCTACACCTTC. It codes for CASSRLSYGYTF. Together with reference TRBV11-2 and TRBJ1-2, the CDR3 gives the full variable domain: EAGVAQSPRYKIIEKRQSVAFWCNPISGHATLYWYQQILGQGPKLLIQFQNNGVVDDSQLPKDRFSAERLKGVDSTLKIQPAKLEDSAVYLCASSRLSYGYTFGSGTRLTVV.

J is TRBJ2-1 and V is TRBV9; D remains unclear. CDR3 length: 15 residues. In germline, CDR1 is SGDLS, CDR2 YYNGEE. Trimming stripped 4 bases from V and 1 base from J, with 12 bases between. DNA of the CDR3: TGTGCCAGCAGCCAAGTCGGAGTGTCCTACAATGAGCAGTTCTTC. Protein product: CASSQVGVSYNEQFF. Full variable domain (missing parts from reference TRBV9 and TRBJ2-1): DSGVTQTPKHLITATGQRVTLRCSPRSGDLSVYWYQQSLDQGLQFLIQYYNGEERAKGNILERFSAQQFPDLHSELNLSSLELGDSALYFCASSQVGVSYNEQFFGPGTRLTVL.

J is TRBJ2-3 and V is TRBV3-1 (or the pseudogene TRBV3-2), with TRBD2 matching over 13 bases. V was pared by 1 base and J by 0 bases, with 7 bases of the junction left unmatched. This CDR3 contains 19 residues. Germline-derived CDR1 and CDR2 are LGHDT and YNNKEL (reference sequence). The CDR3 DNA follows: TGTGCCAGCAGCCAAGGGGGACTAGCGGGACCCGATAGCACAGATACGCAGTATTTT. The encoded protein is CASSQGGLAGPDSTDTQYF.

The gene calls are TRBV7-9 and TRBJ2-2, with 7 bases aligning to TRBD1. This CDR3 contains 16 residues. After removal of 5 bases from V and 4 bases from J, the junction contained 10 bases not matched to a gene. CDR1 is SEHNR, CDR2 FQNEAQ, per germline (reference sequence). CDR3 nucleotides: TGTGCCAGCAGCAAACAGGGGATGGTTGGCACCGGGGAGCTGTTTTTT. This sequence encodes CASSKQGMVGTGELFF.

The V and J genes are TRBV19 and TRBJ1-1; weak D call: TRBD1 (6 bases). Germline CDR1 and CDR2: LNHDA and SQIVND (reference sequence). The CDR3 runs 12 residues. Trimming took 8 bases from V and 7 from J, leaving 14 bases between them. CDR3 in amino acids: CASRPGTSEAFF. CDR3 in DNA: TGTGCCAGTCGTCCCGGGACAAGTGAAGCTTTCTTT.

This chain uses TRBV7-9 with TRBJ2-7; TRBD1 matches at 7 bases. The germline V gene encodes CDR1 SEHNR and CDR2 FQNEAQ (reference sequence). The V gene end was trimmed by 5 bases and the J gene end by 2 bases; junction bases not matched to a gene: 6. There are 14 residues in the CDR3. The CDR3 sequence: CASSPPGQPYEQYF. For the CDR3, the DNA is TGTGCCAGCAGCCCCCCGGGACAGCCCTACGAGCAGTACTTC.

J is TRBJ1-2 and V is TRBV7-8; 7 bases align to TRBD1. J was trimmed by 6 bases and V by 4 bases; bases with no gene match: 17. The CDR3 totals 17 residues. Germline-derived CDR1 and CDR2 are SGHVS and FQNEAQ. DNA of the CDR3: TGTGCCAGCAGCTCTCAAGTGTTGGCAGGGGGGAAGGATGGCTACACCTTC. Protein product: CASSSQVLAGGKDGYTF.

The V gene is TRBV11-2, the J gene TRBJ2-7, with 8 nucleotides matching TRBD1. This CDR3 comprises 15 residues. The V gene's germline CDR1 is SGHAT and CDR2 FQNNGV. V dropped 6 bases and J dropped 4; count of bases not matched to a gene: 11. The CDR3 protein is CASRRPGQVVYEQYF. DNA of the CDR3: TGTGCCAGCAGACGGCCGGGACAGGTAGTTTACGAGCAGTACTTC.